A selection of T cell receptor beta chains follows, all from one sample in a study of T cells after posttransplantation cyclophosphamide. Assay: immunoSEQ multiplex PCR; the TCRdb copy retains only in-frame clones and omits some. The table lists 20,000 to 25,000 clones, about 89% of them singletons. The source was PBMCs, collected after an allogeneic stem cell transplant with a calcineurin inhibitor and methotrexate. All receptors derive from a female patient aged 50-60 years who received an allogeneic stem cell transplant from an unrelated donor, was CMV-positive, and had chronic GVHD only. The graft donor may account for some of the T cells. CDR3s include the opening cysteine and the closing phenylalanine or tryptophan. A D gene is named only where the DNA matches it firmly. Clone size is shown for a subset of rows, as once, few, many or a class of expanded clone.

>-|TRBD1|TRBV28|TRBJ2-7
TGTGCCAGCAGTTCCAGGACAGGGGACTACGAGCAGTACTTC
CASSSRTGDYEQYF
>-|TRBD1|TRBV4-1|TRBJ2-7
TGCGCCAGCAGCCAGGGCAGAAGGACAGGGGACTACGAGCAGTACTTC
CASSQGRRTGDYEQYF
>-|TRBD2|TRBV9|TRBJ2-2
TGTGCCAGCAGCGTAGGCGGGAGGGACACCGGGGAGCTGTTTTTT
CASSVGGRDTGELFF
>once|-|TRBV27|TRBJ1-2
TGTGCCAGCAGTCCCAGGGGAGACTATGGCTACACCTTC
CASSPRGDYGYTF
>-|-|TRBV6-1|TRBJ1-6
TGTGCCAGCAGTGTTGCGCCCCGAAGTATCTCACCCCTCCACTTT
CASSVAPRSISPLHF
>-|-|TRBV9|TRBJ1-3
TGTGCCAGCAGCGTAGGCGTCGGGGAAAGTGGAAACACCATATATTTT
CASSVGVGESGNTIYF
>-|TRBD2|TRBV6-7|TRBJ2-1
TGTGCCAGCAGTTACCCGCCTTTGAGCGGGAGGGACAATGAGCAGTTCTTC
CASSYPPLSGRDNEQFF
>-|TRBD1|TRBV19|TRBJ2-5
TGTGCCAGTAGTTGGACAGGGGCCGAGACCCAGTACTTC
CASSWTGAETQYF
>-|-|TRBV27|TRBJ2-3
TGTGCCAGCAGTTTTGGGCTGACAGATACGCAGTATTTT
CASSFGLTDTQYF
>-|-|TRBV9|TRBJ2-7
TGTGCCAGCAGCGTATATAGCCACTCCTACGAGCAGTACTTC
CASSVYSHSYEQYF
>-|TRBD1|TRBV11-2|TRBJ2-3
TGTGCCAGCAGCTTCGACGGGACAGGAAAGGATACGCAGTATTTT
CASSFDGTGKDTQYF